This T cell receptor beta chain was recorded in a study of CD8+ T cells in alopecia areata. CDR1 is SGHAT and CDR2 is FQNNGV in the germline V gene. V lost 6 bases to trimming and J lost 8 bases, with 7 bases between them. The length of the CDR3 is 11 residues. cDNA reverse transcribed from extracted RNA served as the sequencing template. Some clones are missing from TCRdb's copy, which holds only in-frame ones; the method was immunoSEQ multiplex PCR. The data hold hundreds of thousands of clones, with more than 30% observed a single time. This clone occurred a few times. Specified treatment: oral pan-JAK inhibitor, 5-10 mg twice daily. Both peripheral blood and punch biopsies of lesional scalp skin were obtained from patients who had alopecia areata.

The source material was CD4+ T cells sorted from blood, sampled at approximately week 31, from a patient treated with tofacitinib. The chain combines TRBV11-2 with TRBJ2-2; possibly TRBD2 for D (5 bases). The receptor was derived from a human donor with alopecia areata. DNA for the CDR3: TGTGCCAGCAGAAGCGGTGGGGAGCTGTTTTTT. Translated, it gives CASRSGGELFF.